This entry lists 30 T cell receptor beta chains sequenced from one sample in a study of spatial heterogeneity in lung cancer. Specified time point: blood at routine non-recurrence follow-up after resection. Via MiXCR, TCRdb re-called the 5' RACE reads, giving one row per CDR3 protein. Found here are 27,000 or so distinct CDR3 sequences, roughly 5.4% of them singletons; the top ten hold less than 25%. This sample comprised PBMCs, obtained at follow-up. The receptors were gathered from a female donor with early-stage non-small cell lung cancer.

There are many counts of this clonotype. One end of the junction is discordant with germline, which a read error may explain. V usage is TRBV7-2 and J usage is TRBJ2-3; 7 bases agree with TRBD2. The CDR3 is 16 amino acids. Germline assignment: CDR1 SGHTA and CDR2 FQGNSA. This CDR3 is CASSLAVQSSTDTQYF. As DNA, the CDR3 is TGTGCCAGCAGCCTAGCGGTACAATCTAGCACAGATACGCAGTATTTT.

This clonotype was detected ten times or more. This chain links TRBV7-2 with TRBJ2-1; D is unclear. Germline V gene data show CDR1 as SGHTA and CDR2 as FQGNSA. Trimming left V 3 bases short and J 8 bases short, with 8 bases between. The CDR3 is 12 amino acids. DNA of the CDR3: TGTGCCAGCAGCTTTGTTGTACATGAGCAGTTCTTC. Its protein product is CASSFVVHEQFF.

This clonotype was seen ten or more times. The J gene is TRBJ2-3, the V gene TRBV15, with 13 bases matching TRBD2. Trimming cost V 5 bases and J 6 bases; bases outside gene matches: 8. This CDR3 comprises 16 residues. Germline CDR1 is LNHNV and CDR2 is YYDKDF (reference sequence). The CDR3 sequence is CATSEGLAGRADTQYF. The CDR3 DNA follows: TGTGCCACCAGCGAGGGACTAGCGGGAAGAGCTGATACGCAGTATTTT.

To note about this clonotype: This clone may be a read error of a much larger clone one base away. The chain carries TRBV5-6 and TRBJ2-6; D may be TRBD1 (6 bases). V lost 4 bases and J lost 0, with 17 bases in between. Germline CDR1 is SGHDT and CDR2 is YYEEEE. The CDR3 is 18 amino acids. CDR3 nucleotides: TGTGCCAGCAGCCCCCCGGAACAGGGAATCTCTGGGGCCAACGTCCTGACTTTC. Protein: CASSPPEQGISGANVLTF. The complete variable domain, with remaining parts taken from reference TRBV5-6 and TRBJ2-6, reads DAGVTQSPTHLIKTRGQQVTLRCSPKSGHDTVSWYQQALGQGPQFIFQYYEEEERQRGNFPDRFSGHQFPNYSSELNVNALLLGDSALYLCASSPPEQGISGANVLTFGAGSRLTVL.

This clonotype appeared many times. The J gene is TRBJ2-5, the V gene TRBV7-6, with 10 bases identical to TRBD2. J was trimmed by 5 bases and V by 2 bases; bases with no gene match: 2. From germline, CDR1 is SGHVS and CDR2 FNYEAQ. This CDR3 spans 14 amino acids. The CDR3 DNA reads TGTGCCAGCAGCTTACTAGCGGGAGCTGAGACCCAGTACTTC. Protein: CASSLLAGAETQYF.

This clonotype showed up many times. CDR3 in amino acids: CASSLSEGGQETQYF. In nucleotides, the CDR3 is TGTGCCAGCAGTTTAAGTGAGGGAGGACAAGAGACCCAGTACTTC. The chain combines TRBV12-3 or TRBV12-4 with TRBJ2-5, with D maybe TRBD2 (6 bases). V lost 2 bases to trimming and J lost 2 bases, with 12 bases between them. The CDR3 is 15 residues long.

This clonotype has a count of ten or more. The rearrangement links TRBV20-1 to TRBJ1-3; D is unclear. Germline lookup yields CDR1 DFQATT and CDR2 SNEGSKA (reference sequence). The length of the CDR3 is 12 residues. V lost 5 bases and J 4 bases, leaving 9 bases between the germline ends. CDR3 DNA sequence: TGCAGTGCTGCAGAGGGCGGAAACACCATATATTTT. Its protein product is CSAAEGGNTIYF.

The CDR3: CASGTGEGSPLHF. As DNA, the CDR3 is TGTGCCAGCGGGACAGGGGAGGGATCACCCCTCCACTTT. This chain joins TRBV12-3 or TRBV12-4 and TRBJ1-6, with 10 bases matching TRBD1. The CDR3 totals 13 residues. The junction had 5 bases not matched to a gene; V was cut back by 8 bases and J by 10 bases.

This clonotype was recorded many times. The chain recombines TRBV9 with TRBJ2-3; the match to TRBD2 covers 7 bases. CDR1 is SGDLS and CDR2 is YYNGEE in the germline V gene. The length of the CDR3 is 16 residues. Trimming took 4 bases from V and 9 from J; bases not matched to a gene: 17. CDR3 region: CASSSRSGDPSLTQYF. The CDR3 DNA reads TGTGCCAGCAGCTCACGGAGCGGGGATCCCTCCTTAACGCAGTATTTT.

This clonotype was detected many times. V usage is TRBV20-1 and J usage is TRBJ2-1, with D tentatively TRBD2 (7 bases). Trimming left V 0 bases short and J 4 bases short, with 13 bases between. Germline CDR1 reads DFQATT; CDR2 reads SNEGSKA (reference sequence). The CDR3 is made up of 15 amino acids. CDR3 in amino acids: CSARDVEGGYNEQFF. CDR3 DNA: TGCAGTGCTAGAGATGTCGAGGGGGGGTACAATGAGCAGTTCTTC.

This clonotype was found many times. CDR3 loop: CASSHDTEADTQYF. CDR3 DNA: TGCGCCAGCAGCCATGACACGGAGGCAGATACGCAGTATTTT. The chain carries TRBV4-3 and TRBJ2-3, with D maybe TRBD2 (5 bases). The CDR3 runs 14 residues. Trimming took off 3 bases at V and 4 bases at J, with 11 bases between the two ends. Per germline, CDR1 LGHNA and CDR2 YSLEER.

This clonotype was seen many times. V gene TRBV30 combines with J gene TRBJ1-3; D ambiguous. V was cut by 0 bases and J by 9 bases, with 12 bases left in between. The CDR3 covers 13 residues. The germline CDR1 and CDR2 sequences are GTSNPN and SVGIG (reference sequence). The DNA of the CDR3 is TGTGCCTGGAGTGTACGGCCAATTTCCACCATATATTTT. It encodes CAWSVRPISTIYF.

The chain couples TRBV9 to TRBJ2-5; either TRBD1 or TRBD2 may supply D (6 bases each). CDR3 length: 15 residues. Deletions cut 6 bases from V and 5 bases from J, with 20 bases between. CDR1 SGDLS and CDR2 YYNGEE come from the germline V gene. The CDR3 spells CASTGSGAPGETQYF. In DNA, the CDR3 is TGTGCCAGCACGGGTTCGGGGGCCCCAGGGGAGACCCAGTACTTC. The full variable domain, rest sourced from reference TRBV9 and TRBJ2-5, is DSGVTQTPKHLITATGQRVTLRCSPRSGDLSVYWYQQSLDQGLQFLIQYYNGEERAKGNILERFSAQQFPDLHSELNLSSLELGDSALYFCASTGSGAPGETQYFGPGTRLLVL.

The sample holds many counts of this clonotype. The chain uses TRBV14 and TRBJ2-7; no firm D call. The V end lost 1 base, the J end lost 4 bases, and 17 bases lay between the germline ends. CDR3 length: 16 residues. Germline V CDR1 and CDR2: SGHDN, FVKESK. CDR3 coding DNA: TGTGCCAGCAGCCAAGGATGGGGTCGCCCGGATTACGAGCAGTACTTC. This translates into CASSQGWGRPDYEQYF.

The table lists this clonotype with many counts. The chain combines TRBV20-1 with TRBJ2-2, with 7 positions matching TRBD2. This CDR3 comprises 14 residues. The J segment lost 2 bases and the V segment lost 6 bases, leaving 6 bases of the junction unmatched. The V gene's germline CDR1 is DFQATT and CDR2 SNEGSKA (reference sequence). CDR3: CSAGSGINTGELFF. CDR3 coding DNA: TGCAGTGCCGGAAGCGGGATTAACACCGGGGAGCTGTTTTTT.

This clonotype was seen a handful of times. The chain employs TRBV11-2 and TRBJ2-5, with 9 bases lining up with TRBD2. J was trimmed by 5 bases and V by 3 bases; bases with no gene match: 7. Germline V gene sequence: CDR1 SGHAT, CDR2 FQNNGV. The length of the CDR3 is 15 residues. Here the CDR3 reads CASSFGSGSTETQYF. CDR3 DNA: TGTGCCAGCAGCTTCGGTAGCGGGAGCACCGAGACCCAGTACTTC.

This clonotype was counted at least ten times. The rearrangement links TRBV7-2 to TRBJ2-5, with D possibly TRBD2 on 6 matching bases. This CDR3 has 14 amino acids. Trimming left V 5 bases short and J 2 bases short, with 12 bases between. The germline CDR1 and CDR2 sequences are SGHTA and FQGNSA. The CDR3 coding sequence is TGTGCCAGCAGCCGGGGACTGGGTCAAGAGACCCAGTACTTC. Its translation: CASSRGLGQETQYF.

J is TRBJ1-2 and V is TRBV9; D uncertain. Looked up from germline, CDR1 is SGDLS and CDR2 is YYNGEE. The CDR3 length is 16 residues. Trimming shortened V by 1 base and J by 5 bases, and 18 bases separated the two germline ends. The CDR3 region has the DNA TGTGCCAGCAGCGTAACCCCTAGGACGGCAGATTATGGCTACACCTTC. Translated, it gives CASSVTPRTADYGYTF.

In this sample, this clonotype turned up a few times. CDR3 sequence reads: CASSLGDTSEQFF. CDR3 DNA sequence: TGTGCCAGCAGCTTAGGGGATACGAGTGAGCAGTTCTTC. The genes are TRBV7-6 and TRBJ2-1; the D is unclear. CDR1 and CDR2 from the germline V gene are SGHVS and FNYEAQ. CDR3 length: 13 amino acids. The V and J ends lost 1 base and 9 bases respectively, with 10 bases between them.

The chain employs TRBV27 and TRBJ2-5; perhaps TRBD2 as D (5 bases). CDR3 length equals 14 residues. The ends were cut back, 2 bases at V and 5 bases at J, with 12 bases in the middle. Per germline, CDR1 MNHEY and CDR2 SMNVEV (reference sequence). The CDR3 loop reads CASSLLAPKETQYF. The CDR3 nucleotides read TGTGCCAGCAGTTTACTAGCCCCGAAGGAGACCCAGTACTTC.

This clonotype was recorded many times. The chain links TRBV20-1 to TRBJ2-2; D not resolved. This CDR3 spans 14 amino acids. Trimming shortened V by 2 bases and J by 2 bases, and 9 bases separated the two germline ends. Germline V gene sequence: CDR1 DFQATT, CDR2 SNEGSKA (reference sequence). DNA for the CDR3: TGCAGTGCTAGATCCGGCGCTAACACCGGGGAGCTGTTTTTT. Translated: CSARSGANTGELFF.

This clonotype counts as medium-sized. This chain joins TRBV27 and TRBJ1-1; a possible D gene is TRBD1 (6 bases). Germline-derived CDR1 and CDR2 are MNHEY and SMNVEV (reference sequence). The CDR3 spans 14 residues. V was clipped by 2 bases and J by 6 bases, with 13 bases between them. In DNA form, the CDR3 reads TGTGCCAGCAGTTTAATCACGGGGGCGGCTGAAGCTTTCTTT. This translates into CASSLITGAAEAFF.

This clonotype was detected ten times or more. The chain carries TRBV6-6 and TRBJ2-5, with TRBD2 matching over 15 bases. The germline V gene has CDR1 MNHNY and CDR2 SVGAGI (reference sequence). The CDR3 runs to 15 residues. The ends lost 5 bases at V and 5 bases at J; junction bases unmatched: 3. In DNA form, the CDR3 reads TGTGCCAGCAGTGGAGGACTAGCGGGAGGGGAGACCCAGTACTTC. Its protein product is CASSGGLAGGETQYF.

This clonotype was found many times. The chain combines TRBV7-2 with TRBJ1-5; maybe TRBD1 (6 bases). Trimming took 0 bases from V and 0 from J, leaving 12 bases between them. The germline V gene has CDR1 SGHTA and CDR2 FQGNSA. This CDR3 comprises 17 residues. CDR3 in amino acids: CASSLAGAVNSNQPQHF. DNA of the CDR3: TGTGCCAGCAGCTTAGCGGGGGCGGTTAATAGCAATCAGCCCCAGCATTTT.

In its sample, this clonotype was seen many times. The chain is built from TRBV12-3 or TRBV12-4 and TRBJ1-1, with a weak D call TRBD1 (5 bases). V lost 1 base, J lost 1 base, and 7 bases lay in between. The length of the CDR3 is 14 residues. The CDR3 loop is CASSLGQGNTEAFF. The CDR3 region has the DNA TGTGCCAGCAGTTTAGGGCAGGGGAACACTGAAGCTTTCTTT.

This clonotype was detected many times. This chain connects TRBV7-3 to TRBJ2-2; D tentatively fits TRBD1 or TRBD2 (5 bases each). The CDR3 sequence is 13 residues long. V lost 1 base to trimming and J lost 6 bases, with 6 bases between them. Germline V gene sequence: CDR1 SGHTA, CDR2 FQGTGA. The CDR3 nucleotides read TGTGCCAGCAGCTTAATGGGGGCCGGGGAGCTGTTTTTT. Residues: CASSLMGAGELFF.

In this sample, this clonotype turned up many times. The rearrangement uses TRBV28 and TRBJ1-5, with D possibly matching TRBD1 (5 bases). CDR3 size: 11 residues. The V end was cut by 7 bases, the J end by 11 bases, with 12 bases between. The germline gives CDR1 MDHEN, CDR2 SYDVKM. The CDR3 spells CASTVRGAQHF. The CDR3 bases are TGTGCCAGCACCGTACGAGGGGCCCAGCATTTT. Together with reference TRBV28 and TRBJ1-5, the CDR3 gives the full variable domain: DVKVTQSSRYLVKRTGEKVFLECVQDMDHENMFWYRQDPGLGLRLIYFSYDVKMKEKGDIPEGYSVSREKKERFSLILESASTNQTSMYLCASTVRGAQHFGDGTRLSIL.

This clonotype was picked up many times. J is TRBJ2-3 and V is TRBV4-2, with a tentative D call TRBD1 (6 bases). Trimming stripped 0 bases from V and 6 bases from J, with 19 bases between. This CDR3 region has 17 residues. The germline V gene encodes CDR1 LGHNA and CDR2 YNFKEQ. DNA of the CDR3: TGTGCCAGCAGCCAAGATTCCAACACAGGGAATTCGGATACGCAGTATTTT. Amino acids: CASSQDSNTGNSDTQYF.

CDR3 sequence reads: CASSVDGSGNSPLHF. In nucleotides, the CDR3 is TGTGCCAGCAGCGTAGATGGCAGCGGCAATTCACCCCTCCACTTT. The chain recombines TRBV9 with TRBJ1-6, with no clear D. Germline assignment: CDR1 SGDLS and CDR2 YYNGEE. The germline V and J ends were trimmed by 0 bases and 7 bases, with 11 bases remaining between them. CDR3 length: 15 amino acids.

This clonotype was detected ten times or more. V usage is TRBV7-6 and J usage is TRBJ2-5, with D perhaps TRBD1 (6 bases). Trimming pared 4 bases from V and 2 bases from J, leaving 8 bases between. From germline, CDR1 is SGHVS and CDR2 FNYEAQ. The CDR3 extends over 13 amino acids. This CDR3 reads CASSSGEQETQYF. In DNA form, the CDR3 reads TGTGCCAGCAGCTCAGGGGAACAAGAGACCCAGTACTTC.